Following are 27 T cell receptor beta chains from one sample sequenced in a study of T-cell memory formation after mild COVID-19. TCRdb reprocessed the 5' RACE reads with MiXCR, giving one entry per CDR3 protein. The sample records tens of thousands of distinct CDR3 sequences, roughly 8% being singletons. Sequencing was done on a sample of PBMCs or a T cell subset sorted from them (not recorded which). These receptors all stem from a man between 18 and 29 years old who had mild COVID-19 (a few samples of this study predate the infection). Cell type and time point are not known.

The V call is TRBV7-2, the J call TRBJ1-2; weak D call: TRBD1 (5 bases). The V gene lost 5 bases and the J gene lost 7 bases, with 23 bases spanning the gap. The CDR3 sequence is 16 residues long. The germline gives CDR1 SGHTA, CDR2 FQGNSA. CDR3 in DNA: TGTGCCAGCAGCCCCGGGACCAACTCTCCTTACGGTGGCTACACCTTC. This encodes CASSPGTNSPYGGYTF.

This clonotype was recorded many times. The chain's CDR3 is CACPGQGADGELFF. The CDR3 bases are TGTGCCTGCCCCGGCCAGGGGGCCGATGGGGAGCTGTTTTTT. The chain links TRBV21-1 to TRBJ2-2; the table calls TRBD1, which could not be checked here. TRBV21-1 is a listed pseudogene. The CDR3 consists of 14 residues.

V and J are TRBV28 and TRBJ2-1; a weak D match, TRBD1 (6 bases). Trimming pared 2 bases from V and 9 bases from J, leaving 17 bases between. Per germline, CDR1 MDHEN and CDR2 SYDVKM. This CDR3 contains 15 residues. The CDR3 reads CASSLPGVAIGEQFF. The DNA for the CDR3 is TGTGCCAGCAGTTTACCAGGGGTTGCCATAGGTGAGCAGTTCTTC.

This clonotype occurred many times. The chain combines TRBV5-1 with TRBJ2-3; the match to TRBD2 covers 13 bases. CDR1 is SGHRS and CDR2 is YFSETQ in the germline V gene. V gave up 3 bases and J gave up 2 bases; unmatched junction bases: 3. The CDR3 loop spans 16 amino acids. CDR3 nucleotide sequence: TGCGCCAGCAGCTCAGGGACTAGCGGGGTCACAGATACGCAGTATTTT. It is translated as CASSSGTSGVTDTQYF.

There are many counts of this clonotype. J is TRBJ2-4 and V is TRBV6-6, with D tentatively TRBD1 (6 bases). The CDR3 has 13 residues. V dropped 8 bases and J dropped 6 bases, with 14 bases sitting between them. CDR1 MNHNY and CDR2 SVGAGI come from the germline V gene (reference sequence). The CDR3 DNA reads TGTGCCAGCCAACTGGACAGTCGAAACATTCAGTACTTC. Its protein product is CASQLDSRNIQYF.

The V call is TRBV5-1, the J call TRBJ2-1, with 11 nucleotides matching TRBD1. This CDR3 has 16 residues. The V and J ends lost 4 bases and 10 bases, in that order; junction bases with no gene match: 13. Germline V gene lookup returns CDR1 SGHRS and CDR2 YFSETQ. DNA of the CDR3: TGCGCCAGCAGCCTAATGGGACAGGGGGTTTCCGAGGAGCAGTTCTTC. Translating it yields CASSLMGQGVSEEQFF.

The chain recombines TRBV5-1 with TRBJ1-1, with no clear D. This CDR3 region has 12 residues. Looked up from germline, CDR1 is SGHRS and CDR2 is YFSETQ. With 7 bases removed from V and 4 bases from J, the gap between germline ends came to 11 bases. CDR3 sequence (DNA): TGCGCCAGCGGACGAAGGGCCACTGAAGCTTTCTTT. Translated: CASGRRATEAFF.

This clonotype has a handful of counts. The genes are TRBV5-4 and TRBJ1-2; D may be TRBD1 (6 bases). Germline CDR1 reads SGHNT; CDR2 reads YYREEE (reference sequence). Trimming removed 4 bases from V and 4 bases from J, with 17 bases in between. The CDR3 contains 15 residues. The CDR3 DNA is TGTGCCAGCAGCCCGAGGCAGGGGTCCGTCTATGGCTACACCTTC. Amino acids: CASSPRQGSVYGYTF.

The V and J genes are TRBV20-1 and TRBJ1-4, with D perhaps TRBD1 (5 bases). From germline, CDR1 is DFQATT and CDR2 SNEGSKA (reference sequence). The CDR3 is 14 amino acids. V lost 6 bases to trimming and J lost 6 bases, with 17 bases between them. CDR3 coding DNA: TGCAGTGCCGTTAGGACGGGGCAGGATGAAAAACTGTTTTTT. The encoded protein is CSAVRTGQDEKLFF.

This clonotype has at least ten counts. V is TRBV11-2 and J is TRBJ2-3; D unresolved. Between the trimmed V and J ends, which lost 1 base and 0 bases, there was a span of 2 bases. The germline gives CDR1 SGHAT, CDR2 FQNNGV. There are 13 residues in the CDR3. CDR3 in DNA: TGTGCCAGCAGCTTAGGGAGCACAGATACGCAGTATTTT. Translation gives CASSLGSTDTQYF. Looking up the rest from reference TRBV11-2 and TRBJ2-3 gives the full variable domain: EAGVAQSPRYKIIEKRQSVAFWCNPISGHATLYWYQQILGQGPKLLIQFQNNGVVDDSQLPKDRFSAERLKGVDSTLKIQPAKLEDSAVYLCASSLGSTDTQYFGPGTRLTVL.

V is TRBV19 and J is TRBJ2-5; possibly TRBD1 for D (6 bases). The CDR3 is 13 residues long. The V end was cut by 8 bases, the J end by 2 bases, with 12 bases between. Germline CDR1 and CDR2: LNHDA and SQIVND (reference sequence). For the CDR3, the DNA is TGTGCCAGTGGCAGGGGTTTACAAGAGACCCAGTACTTC. Its protein product is CASGRGLQETQYF. Full variable domain (remainder filled in from reference TRBV19 and TRBJ2-5): DGGITQSPKYLFRKEGQNVTLSCEQNLNHDAMYWYRQDPGQGLRLIYYSQIVNDFQKGDIAEGYSVSREKKESFPLTVTSAQKNPTAFYLCASGRGLQETQYFGPGTRLLVL.

This chain connects TRBV7-2 to TRBJ2-7; maybe TRBD1 (5 bases). This CDR3 comprises 11 residues. Germline CDR1 is SGHTA and CDR2 is FQGNSA. Trimming shortened V by 5 bases and J by 9 bases, and 11 bases separated the two germline ends. This chain's CDR3 is CASSAQGMQYF. CDR3 sequence (DNA): TGTGCCAGCAGCGCCCAGGGAATGCAGTACTTC.

This clonotype occurred many times. This chain connects TRBV4-3 to TRBJ2-2; 10 nucleotides agree with TRBD2. Germline CDR1 and CDR2: LGHNA and YSLEER. This CDR3 has 16 residues. V gave up 0 bases and J gave up 4 bases; unmatched junction bases: 2. DNA for the CDR3: TGCGCCAGCAGCCAAGAAGCGGGAGGGTCCACCGGGGAGCTGTTTTTT. Its protein is CASSQEAGGSTGELFF.

The chain is built from TRBV20-1 and TRBJ2-3; 12 bases are a match to TRBD2. The V and J ends lost 5 bases and 5 bases, in that order; junction bases with no gene match: 5. This CDR3 spans 14 amino acids. The germline V gene encodes CDR1 DFQATT and CDR2 SNEGSKA (reference sequence). The CDR3 loop is CSAGLAGIKDTQYF. CDR3 sequence (DNA): TGCAGTGCTGGACTAGCGGGGATTAAAGATACGCAGTATTTT.

This clonotype was seen repeatedly, ten times or more. The gene calls are TRBV5-1 and TRBJ1-1; D gene ambiguous. The CDR3 has 14 amino acids. CDR1 SGHRS and CDR2 YFSETQ come from the germline V gene. The V gene lost 4 bases and the J gene lost 1 base, with 11 bases spanning the gap. In DNA form, the CDR3 reads TGCGCCAGCAGCGCACAACCATCGAACACTGAAGCTTTCTTT. As protein: CASSAQPSNTEAFF. Full variable domain (missing parts from reference TRBV5-1 and TRBJ1-1): KAGVTQTPRYLIKTRGQQVTLSCSPISGHRSVSWYQQTPGQGLQFLFEYFSETQRNKGNFPGRFSGRQFSNSRSEMNVSTLELGDSALYLCASSAQPSNTEAFFGQGTRLTVV.

This clonotype was detected only a few times. The rearrangement joins TRBV6-5 to TRBJ1-4, with D tentatively TRBD1 (5 bases). CDR1 and CDR2 (germline): MNHEY, SVGAGI. Trimming stripped 5 bases from V and 8 bases from J, with 15 bases between. The CDR3 loop spans 14 amino acids. CDR3: CASSTDTWEEKLFF. CDR3 nucleotides: TGTGCCAGCAGTACGGACACGTGGGAAGAAAAACTGTTTTTT.

The chain links TRBV15 to TRBJ2-1; D uncertain. The CDR3 spans 11 residues. Germline loops: CDR1 LNHNV, CDR2 YYDKDF (reference sequence). Trimming left V 10 bases short and J 5 bases short, with 9 bases between. CDR3 nucleotides: TGTGCCATCGCCCTTGACAATGAGCAGTTCTTC. Translated, it gives CAIALDNEQFF.

The rearrangement uses TRBV29-1 and TRBJ2-1, with D perhaps matching TRBD1 (5 bases). The germline V and J ends were trimmed by 0 bases and 16 bases, with 13 bases remaining between them. Per germline, CDR1 SQVTM and CDR2 ANQGSEA. This CDR3 has 11 residues. In nucleotides, the CDR3 is TGCAGCGTTGAAGACGGCCAGGGCGGCTTCTTC. It yields the protein CSVEDGQGGFF.

This clonotype has more than one count but fewer than ten. V is TRBV5-6 and J is TRBJ2-5; D unclear. Germline CDR1 SGHDT, CDR2 YYEEEE. The CDR3 spans 14 residues. V lost 1 base and J lost 7, with 14 bases in between. Written as DNA, the CDR3 is TGTGCCAGCAGCTTGCGTCAGGCCTGGGGGACCCAGTACTTC. Protein sequence: CASSLRQAWGTQYF.

This clonotype came up a few times. The V and J genes are TRBV10-3 and TRBJ2-2, with 7 bases fitting TRBD2. Germline values: CDR1 ENHRY, CDR2 SYGVKD. The length of the CDR3 is 19 residues. The J segment lost 2 bases and the V segment lost 0 bases, leaving 12 bases of the junction unmatched. The CDR3 loop is CAISESEGLAERNTGELFF. For the CDR3, the DNA is TGTGCCATCAGTGAGTCGGAGGGGCTAGCGGAGAGAAACACCGGGGAGCTGTTTTTT.

This rearrangement joins TRBV7-8 to TRBJ2-5; 8 bases are shared with TRBD1. The junction had 6 bases not matched to a gene; V was cut back by 4 bases and J by 5 bases. Per the germline V gene, CDR1 is SGHVS and CDR2 is FQNEAQ. The CDR3 is 14 amino acids. The CDR3 DNA is TGTGCCAGCAGCTCGGGACAGGTCGTCGAGACCCAGTACTTC. Amino acids: CASSSGQVVETQYF.

V and J are TRBV2 and TRBJ2-7; no clear D. The CDR3 is 12 residues long. V lost 6 bases, J lost 6 bases, and 12 bases lay in between. Looked up from germline, CDR1 is SNHLY and CDR2 is FYNNEI. Here the CDR3 reads CASRYQAFEQYF. The CDR3 coding sequence is TGTGCCAGCAGGTACCAAGCATTCGAGCAGTACTTC.

This clonotype was picked up a small number of times. The chain joins TRBV5-1 to TRBJ1-1; the D is unclear. Germline CDR1 is SGHRS and CDR2 is YFSETQ. The CDR3 has 14 residues. The V end lost 4 bases, the J end lost 1 base, and 11 bases lay between the germline ends. Here the CDR3 DNA reads TGCGCCAGCAGCGTTTCAGATCCGAACACTGAAGCTTTCTTT. As protein: CASSVSDPNTEAFF.

This clonotype has a handful of counts. The chain is built from TRBV5-4 and TRBJ2-3; TRBD2 agrees at 16 bases. This CDR3 is built from 17 residues. Germline CDR1 reads SGHNT; CDR2 reads YYREEE (reference sequence). V lost 3 bases and J lost 4; bases outside the gene matches: 5. The CDR3 DNA sequence: TGTGCCAGCAGCTCCGGGACTAGCGGGGGGGCCGCAGATACGCAGTATTTT. Translation: CASSSGTSGGAADTQYF.

This chain uses TRBV7-9 with TRBJ2-7; 11 positions agree with TRBD1. The germline V gene has CDR1 SEHNR and CDR2 FQNEAQ (reference sequence). V shed 4 bases and J 6 bases; nucleotides not matched to a gene: 2. The CDR3 contains 13 residues. CDR3: CASSSGTGGEQYF. In DNA form, the CDR3 reads TGTGCCAGCAGCTCCGGGACAGGGGGCGAGCAGTACTTC.

This clonotype was picked up many times. The chain links TRBV5-5 to TRBJ2-7; 11 bases map to TRBD1. Trimming removed 4 bases from V and 3 bases from J; junction bases left unmatched: 6. The V gene's germline CDR1 is SGHKS and CDR2 YYEKEE (reference sequence). The CDR3 sequence is 15 residues long. CDR3 sequence reads: CASSVGQGGFYEQYV. In nucleotides, the CDR3 is TGTGCCAGCAGCGTGGGACAGGGGGGATTCTACGAGCAGTACGTC.

Only a few counts were recorded for this clonotype. The chain employs TRBV25-1 and TRBJ2-1; D is tentatively TRBD1 or TRBD2 (5 bases each). In germline, CDR1 is MGHDK, CDR2 SYGVNS. The CDR3 runs 16 residues. V dropped 3 bases and J dropped 8 bases, with 20 bases sitting between them. The CDR3, as DNA: TGTGCCAGCAGTGATAGCTACAGGCCCTTGGGGGATGAGCAGTTCTTC. Protein sequence: CASSDSYRPLGDEQFF.